This record covers a single T cell receptor (beta chain). The antigen is unknown. Starting from 500 ng of total RNA, TCR beta cDNA was produced with a primer in the constant region. ARM-PCR, slightly modified, supplied the TCR beta libraries through three nested multiplex PCR rounds. Two initial PCR rounds of around 10 cycles each paired TRBV1-TRBV30 forward primers with a C-beta reverse primer. In TCRdb, the multiplex PCR reads were re-called with MiXCR into one record per CDR3 protein. Among approximately 76,000 distinct CDR3 sequences, about 70% were seen once, and the ten largest hold about 13%. Trimming took 0 bases from V and 2 from J; bases not matched to a gene: 9. Germline assignment: CDR1 ENHRY and CDR2 SYGVKD. CDR3 size: 17 residues. The record originates from a study of tumor-infiltrating lymphocytes in primary liver carcinoma. Study in general: Tumors were staged T1-T3 N0M0 and measured about 4 to 11 cm across.

Overall study findings and caveats: Lower overlap was observed for tumor-adjacent and tumor-blood pairs relative to tumor region pairs.

For each extraction, RNA and DNA were obtained together from about 21-30 mg of unsorted bulk tissue. Sequencing used liver tumor tissue from sampling region 4. Indicated subset: tumor region T4, right-lateral pole. The chain is built from TRBV10-3 and TRBJ2-7; 8 bases are a match to TRBD2. This receptor was obtained from a woman aged 60-75 years with primary liver carcinoma and hepatitis B virus infection. The CDR3 coding sequence is TGTGCCATCAGTGAGTCGATGCCTCTAGCGGGTACCTACGAGCAGTACTTC. This sequence encodes CAISESMPLAGTYEQYF.